The entry that follows covers one T cell receptor (beta chain) sequence. The antigen remains unidentified. The sample comes from a study of T-cell memory formation after mild COVID-19. Study in general: TCR clusters largely stayed donor specific. Whole-study findings and limits: Prior to infection, memory already included some responding clones, suggesting cross-reactive memory joined.

TCR alpha and TCR beta cDNA libraries carrying sample barcodes and UMIs were produced by 5'RACE using constant-segment primers. TCRdb reprocessed the 5' RACE reads via MiXCR and lists one record per CDR3 protein. The sample lists tens of thousands of distinct CDR3 sequences; around a quarter were seen once. This CDR3 spans 13 amino acids. V dropped 0 bases and J dropped 4 bases, with 5 bases sitting between them. Germline V gives CDR1 MNHEY, CDR2 SVGAGI. The V gene is TRBV6-5, the J gene TRBJ2-3; tentative D call: TRBD2 (5 bases). The sequence was obtained from a man younger than 30 who had mild COVID-19 (a few samples of this study predate the infection). Cell type and time point are not known. Sample: PBMCs or a T cell subset sorted from them (not recorded which). The CDR3: CASSYSRADTQYF. As DNA, the CDR3 is TGTGCCAGCAGTTACTCGCGGGCAGATACGCAGTATTTT.